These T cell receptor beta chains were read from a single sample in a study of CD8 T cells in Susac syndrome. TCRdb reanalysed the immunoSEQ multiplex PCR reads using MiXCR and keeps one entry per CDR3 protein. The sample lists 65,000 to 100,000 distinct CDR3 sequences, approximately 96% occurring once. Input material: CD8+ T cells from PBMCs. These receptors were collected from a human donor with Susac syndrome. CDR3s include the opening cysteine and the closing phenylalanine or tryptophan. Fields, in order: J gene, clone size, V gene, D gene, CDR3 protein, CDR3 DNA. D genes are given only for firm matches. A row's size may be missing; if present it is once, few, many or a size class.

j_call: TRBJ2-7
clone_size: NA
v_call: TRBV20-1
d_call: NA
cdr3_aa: CSARVSLGAVQYF
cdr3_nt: TGCAGTGCTAGAGTTTCGTTAGGGGCAGTGCAGTACTTC

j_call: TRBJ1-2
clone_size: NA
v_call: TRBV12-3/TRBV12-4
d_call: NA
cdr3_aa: CASSLAVGTTGYTF
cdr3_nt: TGTGCCAGCAGTTTAGCGGTCGGGACAACTGGCTACACCTTC

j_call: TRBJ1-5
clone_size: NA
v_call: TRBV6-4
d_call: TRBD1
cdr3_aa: CASSGTGWNQPQHF
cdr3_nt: TGTGCCAGCAGTGGGACAGGGTGGAATCAGCCCCAGCATTTT

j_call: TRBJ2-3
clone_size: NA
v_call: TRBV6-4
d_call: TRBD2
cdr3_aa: CASSERGGTDTQYF
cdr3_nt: TGTGCCAGCAGTGAGCGGGGGGGCACAGATACGCAGTATTTT

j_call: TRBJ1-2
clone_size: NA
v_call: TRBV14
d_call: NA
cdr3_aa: CASSHGDNYGYTF
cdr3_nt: TGTGCCAGCAGCCACGGAGACAACTATGGCTACACCTTC

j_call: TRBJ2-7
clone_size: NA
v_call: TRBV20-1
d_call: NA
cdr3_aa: CSAREVYYEQYF
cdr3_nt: TGCAGTGCTAGGGAGGTGTACTACGAGCAGTACTTC

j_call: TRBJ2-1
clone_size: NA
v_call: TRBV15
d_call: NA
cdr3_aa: CATSRDRGFNEQFF
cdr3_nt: TGTGCCACCAGCAGAGATCGAGGGTTCAATGAGCAGTTCTTC

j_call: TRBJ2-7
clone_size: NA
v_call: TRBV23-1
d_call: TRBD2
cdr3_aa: CASSLGLSSYYEQYF
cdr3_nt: TGCGCCAGCAGTCTGGGACTATCGTCCTACTACGAGCAGTACTTC

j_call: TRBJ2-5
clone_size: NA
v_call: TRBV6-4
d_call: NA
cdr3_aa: CANSPGVRETQYF
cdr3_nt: TGTGCCAACAGCCCGGGGGTTAGAGAGACCCAGTACTTC

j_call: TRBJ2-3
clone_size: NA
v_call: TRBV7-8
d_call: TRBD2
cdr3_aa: CASSLTGGGDTQYF
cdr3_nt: TGTGCCAGCAGCTTAACGGGAGGTGGCGATACGCAGTATTTT

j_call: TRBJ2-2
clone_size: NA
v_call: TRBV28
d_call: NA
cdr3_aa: CASSLVRSGTGELFF
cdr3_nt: TGTGCCAGCAGTTTGGTCCGGTCGGGGACCGGGGAGCTGTTTTTT

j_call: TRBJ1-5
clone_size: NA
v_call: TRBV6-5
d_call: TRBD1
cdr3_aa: CASSTGQGNNQPQHF
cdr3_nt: TGTGCCAGCAGTACGGGACAGGGTAACAATCAGCCCCAGCATTTT

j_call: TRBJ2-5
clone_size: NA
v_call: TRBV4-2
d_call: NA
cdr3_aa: CASSQRPADNQETQYF
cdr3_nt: TGTGCCAGCAGCCAACGCCCGGCGGACAACCAAGAGACCCAGTACTTC

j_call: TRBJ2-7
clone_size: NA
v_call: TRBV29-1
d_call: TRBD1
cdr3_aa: CSVVRTGRMYEQYF
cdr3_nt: TGCAGCGTTGTGAGGACAGGGCGTATGTACGAGCAGTACTTC

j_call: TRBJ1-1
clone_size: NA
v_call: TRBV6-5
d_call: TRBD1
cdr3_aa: CASSYPDSTGRYEAFF
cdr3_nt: TGTGCCAGCAGTTACCCTGATTCGACAGGGCGCTATGAAGCTTTCTTT

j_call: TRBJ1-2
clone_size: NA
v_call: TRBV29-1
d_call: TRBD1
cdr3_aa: CSVHRGGDGYTF
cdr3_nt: TGCAGCGTTCACAGGGGAGGAGATGGCTACACCTTC

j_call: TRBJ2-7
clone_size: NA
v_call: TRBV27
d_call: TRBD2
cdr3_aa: CASSSGGFYEQYF
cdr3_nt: TGTGCCAGCAGTTCGGGGGGTTTCTACGAGCAGTACTTC

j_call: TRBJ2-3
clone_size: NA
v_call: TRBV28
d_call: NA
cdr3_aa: CASTPQGVPSTDTQYF
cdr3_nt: TGTGCCAGCACCCCTCAGGGAGTTCCTAGCACAGATACGCAGTATTTT

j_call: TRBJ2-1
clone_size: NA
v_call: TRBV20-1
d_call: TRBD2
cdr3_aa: CSAILTSGSSYNEQFF
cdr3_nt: TGCAGTGCTATATTGACTAGCGGCAGCTCCTACAATGAGCAGTTCTTC

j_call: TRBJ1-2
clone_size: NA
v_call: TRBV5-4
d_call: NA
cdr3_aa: CASNPSGAYGYTF
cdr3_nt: TGTGCCAGCAACCCCTCGGGGGCTTATGGCTACACCTTC

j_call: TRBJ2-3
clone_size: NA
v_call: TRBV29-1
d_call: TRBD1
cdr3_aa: CSAPDRDEDTQYF
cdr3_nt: TGCAGCGCCCCGGACAGGGATGAAGATACGCAGTATTTT

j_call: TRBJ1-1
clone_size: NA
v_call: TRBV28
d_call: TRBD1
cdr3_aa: CASSPNGGQGAEAFF
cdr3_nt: TGTGCCAGCAGTCCCAACGGGGGACAGGGGGCTGAAGCTTTCTTT

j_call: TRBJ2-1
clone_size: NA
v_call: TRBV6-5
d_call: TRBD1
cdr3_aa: CASSRTGPYNEQFF
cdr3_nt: TGTGCCAGCAGTAGGACAGGCCCTTACAATGAGCAGTTCTTC

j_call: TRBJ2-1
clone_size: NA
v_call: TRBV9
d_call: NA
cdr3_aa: CASSGVKGGDEQFF
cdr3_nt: TGTGCCAGCAGCGGGGTAAAGGGGGGAGATGAGCAGTTCTTC

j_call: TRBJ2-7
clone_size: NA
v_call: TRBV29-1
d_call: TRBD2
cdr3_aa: CSVRTSGTYEQYF
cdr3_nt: TGCAGCGTGAGGACTAGCGGAACCTACGAGCAGTACTTC

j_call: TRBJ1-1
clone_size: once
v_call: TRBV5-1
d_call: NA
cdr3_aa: CASSWDYRHLNTEAFF
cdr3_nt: TGCGCCAGCAGCTGGGATTATAGGCATCTTAACACTGAAGCTTTCTTT

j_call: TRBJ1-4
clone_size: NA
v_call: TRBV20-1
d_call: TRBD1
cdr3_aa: CSARANRGREKLFF
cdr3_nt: TGCAGTGCTAGAGCGAACAGGGGGCGAGAAAAACTGTTTTTT

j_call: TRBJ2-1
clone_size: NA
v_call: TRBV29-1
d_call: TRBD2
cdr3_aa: CSVVGLAENYNEQFF
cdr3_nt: TGCAGCGTTGTAGGGCTAGCGGAGAACTACAATGAGCAGTTCTTC

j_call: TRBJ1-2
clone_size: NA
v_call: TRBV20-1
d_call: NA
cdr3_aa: CSASGGKSFGYTF
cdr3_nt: TGCAGTGCTAGTGGGGGCAAGTCCTTTGGCTACACCTTC

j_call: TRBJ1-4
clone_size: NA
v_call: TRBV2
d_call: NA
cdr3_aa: CASSPGTTNEKLFF
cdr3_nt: TGTGCCAGCAGTCCAGGGACAACTAATGAAAAACTGTTTTTT

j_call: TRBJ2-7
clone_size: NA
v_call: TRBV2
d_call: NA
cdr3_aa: CASSAGRTYEQYF
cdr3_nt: TGTGCCAGCAGTGCCGGGAGAACCTACGAGCAGTACTTC

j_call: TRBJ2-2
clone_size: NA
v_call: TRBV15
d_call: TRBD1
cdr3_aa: CATSSRDRVVAGELFF
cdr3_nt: TGTGCCACCAGCAGCCGGGACAGGGTGGTTGCCGGGGAGCTGTTTTTT

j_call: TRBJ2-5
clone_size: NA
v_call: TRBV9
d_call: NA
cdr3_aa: CASSEWGDPGETQYF
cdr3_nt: TGTGCCAGCAGCGAGTGGGGGGACCCTGGAGAGACCCAGTACTTC

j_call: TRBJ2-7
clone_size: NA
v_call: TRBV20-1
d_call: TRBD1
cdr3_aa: CSARHGTGLERVPYEQYF
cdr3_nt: TGCAGTGCTAGGCACGGGACAGGTTTAGAGAGGGTTCCATACGAGCAGTACTTC

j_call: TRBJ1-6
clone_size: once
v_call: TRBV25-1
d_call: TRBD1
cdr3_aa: CASSSPRQGRDSPLHF
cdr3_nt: TGTGCCAGCAGTTCACCTAGACAGGGTCGAGATTCACCCCTCCACTTT

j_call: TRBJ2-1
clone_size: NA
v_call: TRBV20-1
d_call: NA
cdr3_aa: CSARDERSPSYNEQFF
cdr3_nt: TGCAGTGCTAGAGATGAACGAAGTCCCTCCTACAATGAGCAGTTCTTC

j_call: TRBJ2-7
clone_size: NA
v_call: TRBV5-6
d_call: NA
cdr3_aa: CASSLGASYEQYF
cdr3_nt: TGTGCCAGCAGCTTGGGGGCCTCCTACGAGCAGTACTTC